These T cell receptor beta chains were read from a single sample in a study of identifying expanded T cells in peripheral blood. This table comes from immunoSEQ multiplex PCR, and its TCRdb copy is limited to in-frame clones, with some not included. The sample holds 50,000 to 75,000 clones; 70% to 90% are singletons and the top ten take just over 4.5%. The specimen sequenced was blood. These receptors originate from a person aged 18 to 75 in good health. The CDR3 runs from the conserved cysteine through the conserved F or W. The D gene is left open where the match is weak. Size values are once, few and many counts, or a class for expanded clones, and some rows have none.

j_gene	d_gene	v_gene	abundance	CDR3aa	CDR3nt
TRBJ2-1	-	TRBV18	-	CASSPPGLMANNEQFF	TGTGCCAGCTCACCTCCCGGCCTAATGGCGAACAATGAGCAGTTCTTC
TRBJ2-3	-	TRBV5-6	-	CASSLPSGTTDTQYF	TGTGCCAGCAGCTTGCCTTCCGGGACCACAGATACGCAGTATTTT
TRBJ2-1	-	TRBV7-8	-	CASSLARIGRNNEQFF	TGTGCCAGCAGCTTAGCTCGTATTGGCAGGAACAATGAGCAGTTCTTC
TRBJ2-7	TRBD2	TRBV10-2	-	CASRPGTSFFYEQYF	TGCGCCAGCCGCCCCGGGACTAGCTTTTTCTACGAGCAGTACTTC
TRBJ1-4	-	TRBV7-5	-	CVRSSDRDRGYEKLFF	TGTGTCAGAAGCTCCGACCGGGACAGGGGGTATGAAAAACTGTTTTTT
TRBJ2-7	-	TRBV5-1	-	CASASKGAPPYEQYF	TGCGCCAGCGCCTCGAAGGGAGCCCCCCCCTACGAGCAGTACTTC
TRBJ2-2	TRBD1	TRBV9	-	CASSVRTGTNTGELFF	TGTGCCAGCAGCGTCCGGACAGGAACGAACACCGGGGAGCTGTTTTTT
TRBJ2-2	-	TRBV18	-	CASSRGLRSNTGELFF	TGTGCCAGCTCACGAGGACTACGCTCGAACACCGGGGAGCTGTTTTTT
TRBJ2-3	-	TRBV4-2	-	CASSQRGGGAETGTQYF	TGTGCCAGCAGCCAAAGGGGAGGTGGCGCCGAAACTGGTACGCAGTATTTT
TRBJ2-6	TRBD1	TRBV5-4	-	CASSVQGASSGANVLTF	TGTGCCAGCAGCGTACAGGGGGCCAGCTCTGGGGCCAACGTCCTGACTTTC
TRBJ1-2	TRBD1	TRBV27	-	CASSTNRDRTYYGYTF	TGTGCCAGCAGTACCAACCGGGACAGGACCTACTATGGCTACACCTTC
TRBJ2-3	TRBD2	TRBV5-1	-	CASSLTSGGVADTQYF	TGCGCCAGCAGCTTGACCAGCGGGGGGGTTGCAGATACGCAGTATTTT
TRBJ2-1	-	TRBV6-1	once	CASSEGGHNEQFF	TGTGCCAGCAGTGAAGGGGGCCACAATGAGCAGTTCTTC
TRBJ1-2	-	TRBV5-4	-	CASSLAGDGYTF	TGTGCCAGCAGCTTGGCAGGGGATGGCTACACCTTC
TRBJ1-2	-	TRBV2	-	CASSDRDTLFGYTF	TGTGCCAGCAGTGACCGGGACACCCTTTTCGGCTACACCTTC
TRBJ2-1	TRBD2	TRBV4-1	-	CASSQDLAGVYSYNEQFF	TGCGCCAGCAGCCAAGACCTAGCGGGGGTTTACTCCTACAATGAGCAGTTCTTC
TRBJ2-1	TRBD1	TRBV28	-	CASSNRQGRYNEQFF	TGTGCCAGCAGTAATAGACAGGGAAGGTACAATGAGCAGTTCTTC
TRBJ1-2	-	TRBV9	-	CASSVSTQGAYGYTF	TGTGCCAGCAGCGTATCAACACAGGGAGCGTATGGCTACACCTTC
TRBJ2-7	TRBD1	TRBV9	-	CASSPRDSGYEQYF	TGTGCCAGCAGCCCCCGGGACAGCGGCTACGAGCAGTACTTC
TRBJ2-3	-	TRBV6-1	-	CASRQRTSDTQYF	TGTGCCAGCAGACAGCGGACGTCAGATACGCAGTATTTT
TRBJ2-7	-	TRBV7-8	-	CASSLVEGPQFYEQYF	TGTGCCAGCAGCTTAGTGGAGGGGCCCCAGTTCTACGAGCAGTACTTC
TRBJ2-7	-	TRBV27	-	CASRDSYEQYF	TGTGCCAGCAGGGACTCCTACGAGCAGTACTTC
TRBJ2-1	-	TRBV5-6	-	CASSLRREQFF	TGTGCCAGCAGCTTGCGGCGGGAGCAGTTCTTC
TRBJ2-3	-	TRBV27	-	CASSDRTAADTQYF	TGTGCCAGCAGCGATCGGACAGCCGCAGATACGCAGTATTTT
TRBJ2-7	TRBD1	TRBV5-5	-	CASERRQGGYEQYF	TGTGCCAGCGAACGACGACAGGGGGGCTATGAGCAGTACTTC
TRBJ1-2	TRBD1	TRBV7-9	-	CASSLATGDDGYTF	TGTGCCAGCAGCTTAGCGACAGGGGACGATGGCTACACCTTC
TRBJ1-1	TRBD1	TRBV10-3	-	CAISQGQGAGNAEAFF	TGTGCCATCAGTCAGGGACAGGGGGCTGGCAACGCTGAAGCTTTCTTT
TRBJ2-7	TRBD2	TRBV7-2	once	CASSSRGGLYEQYF	TGTGCCAGCAGCTCCCGGGGGGGACTTTACGAGCAGTACTTC
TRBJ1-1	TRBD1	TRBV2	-	CASTDRGFRITEAFF	TGTGCCAGCACAGACAGGGGGTTTCGGATCACTGAAGCTTTCTTT
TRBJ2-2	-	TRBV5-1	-	CASRSDRTNTGELFF	TGCGCCAGCAGATCCGACAGGACCAACACCGGGGAGCTGTTTTTT
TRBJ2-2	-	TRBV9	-	CASSGYTGELFF	TGTGCCAGCAGCGGATACACCGGGGAGCTGTTTTTT
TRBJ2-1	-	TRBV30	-	CAYSAGNEQFF	TGTGCCTATAGTGCGGGCAATGAGCAGTTCTTC
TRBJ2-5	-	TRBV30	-	CAWSVRETQYF	TGTGCCTGGAGCGTGCGGGAGACCCAGTACTTC
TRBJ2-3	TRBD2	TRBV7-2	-	CASSDSVVAGGDKDTQYF	TGTGCCAGCAGCGATAGTGTTGTAGCGGGGGGGGATAAGGATACGCAGTATTTT
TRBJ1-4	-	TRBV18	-	CASSPLGSEGEKLFF	TGTGCCAGCTCCCCGTTGGGGTCGGAAGGCGAAAAACTGTTTTTT
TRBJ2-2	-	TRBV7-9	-	CASSAPGSTIPGELFF	TGTGCCAGCAGCGCGCCAGGGTCGACAATTCCCGGGGAGCTGTTTTTT
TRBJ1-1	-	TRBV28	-	CASRIAGVTEAFF	TGTGCCAGCAGGATTGCAGGGGTCACTGAAGCTTTCTTT